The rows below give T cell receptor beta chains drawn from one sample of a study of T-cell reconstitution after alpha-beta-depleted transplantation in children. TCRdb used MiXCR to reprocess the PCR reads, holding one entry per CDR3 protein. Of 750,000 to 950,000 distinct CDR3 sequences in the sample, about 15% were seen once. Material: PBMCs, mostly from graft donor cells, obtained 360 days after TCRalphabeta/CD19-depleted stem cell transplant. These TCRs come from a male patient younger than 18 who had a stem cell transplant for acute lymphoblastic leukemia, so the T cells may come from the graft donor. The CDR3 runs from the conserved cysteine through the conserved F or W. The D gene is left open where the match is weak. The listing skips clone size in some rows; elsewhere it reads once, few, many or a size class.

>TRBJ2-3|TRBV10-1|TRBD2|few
CASIPAGEADTQYF
TGCGCCAGCATCCCAGCGGGAGAGGCAGATACGCAGTATTTT
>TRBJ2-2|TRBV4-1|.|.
CASSQVRHTGELFF
TGCGCCAGCAGCCAAGTGCGCCACACCGGGGAGCTGTTTTTT
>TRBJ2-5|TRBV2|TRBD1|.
CASRGTAQYF
TGTGCCAGCAGGGGGACAGCCCAGTACTTC
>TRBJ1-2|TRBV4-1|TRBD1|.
CASSQYMPGQGGSGYGYTF
TGCGCCAGCAGCCAATATATGCCGGGACAGGGGGGTTCCGGTTATGGCTACACCTTC
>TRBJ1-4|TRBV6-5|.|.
CASSYEFGFREKLFF
TGTGCCAGCAGTTACGAGTTCGGGTTTCGGGAAAAACTGTTTTTT
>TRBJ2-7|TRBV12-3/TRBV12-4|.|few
CASSLRAPTKNEQYF
TGTGCCAGCAGTCTTCGGGCCCCAACAAAGAACGAGCAGTACTTC
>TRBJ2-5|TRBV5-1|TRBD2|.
CASSQGLAGGQETQYF
TGCGCCAGCAGCCAGGGACTAGCGGGAGGACAAGAGACCCAGTACTTC
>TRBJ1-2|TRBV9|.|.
CASSHLDINYGYTF
TGTGCCAGCAGCCATCTGGACATTAACTATGGCTACACCTTC
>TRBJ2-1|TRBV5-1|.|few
CASSLVTGIPSHEQFF
TGCGCCAGCAGCTTGGTCACCGGGATCCCGTCCCATGAGCAGTTCTTC
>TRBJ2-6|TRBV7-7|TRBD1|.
CASSTGQGVGFSGANVLTF
TGTGCCAGCAGCACAGGACAGGGTGTGGGCTTCTCTGGGGCCAACGTCCTGACTTTC
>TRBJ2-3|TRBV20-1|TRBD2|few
CSSLAGHTDTQYF
TGCAGTTCACTAGCGGGCCACACAGATACGCAGTATTTT
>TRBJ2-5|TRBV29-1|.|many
CSVVRETQYF
TGCAGCGTTGTCCGAGAGACCCAGTACTTC
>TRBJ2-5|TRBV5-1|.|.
CASSPNLPVEETQYF
TGCGCCAGCAGCCCCAACCTCCCGGTCGAGGAGACCCAGTACTTC
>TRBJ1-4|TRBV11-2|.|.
CASSQIAYRMATNEKLFF
TGTGCCAGCAGCCAAATTGCCTATCGGATGGCAACTAATGAAAAACTGTTTTTT
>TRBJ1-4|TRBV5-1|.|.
CASSNSAGATNEKLFF
TGCGCCAGCAGCAACTCCGCGGGAGCAACTAATGAAAAACTGTTTTTT
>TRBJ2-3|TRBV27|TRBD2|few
CASISKTRELTDTQYF
TGTGCCAGCATTTCAAAGACGCGGGAGCTCACAGATACGCAGTATTTT
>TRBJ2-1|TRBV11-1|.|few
CASSLGYRGGKEDNEQFF
TGTGCCAGCAGCTTAGGATACAGGGGCGGGAAGGAGGACAATGAGCAGTTCTTC
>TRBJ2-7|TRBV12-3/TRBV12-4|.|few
CASTSRGAYEQYF
TGTGCCAGCACCTCGAGGGGAGCCTACGAGCAGTACTTC
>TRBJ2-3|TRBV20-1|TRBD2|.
CSAPIAGSTDTQYF
TGCAGTGCCCCGATAGCGGGAAGCACAGATACGCAGTATTTT
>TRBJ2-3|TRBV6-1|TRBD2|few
CASRRLAGSPDTQYF
TGTGCCAGCAGACGACTAGCGGGAAGCCCAGATACGCAGTATTTT
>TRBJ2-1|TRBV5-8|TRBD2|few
CASSPGGSGSFDEQFF
TGTGCCAGCAGCCCCGGGGGTAGCGGGAGTTTTGATGAGCAGTTCTTC
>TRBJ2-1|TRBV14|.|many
CASSQFYEQFF
TGTGCCAGCAGCCAGTTCTATGAGCAGTTCTTC
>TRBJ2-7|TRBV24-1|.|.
CAGWDGCLGEQYF
TGTGCTGGCTGGGACGGTTGCCTTGGCGAGCAGTACTTC
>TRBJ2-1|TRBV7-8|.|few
CASSLEVRVYNEQFF
TGTGCCAGCAGCTTAGAGGTACGGGTTTACAATGAGCAGTTCTTC
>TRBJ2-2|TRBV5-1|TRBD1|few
CASSHQQGTGELFF
TGCGCCAGCAGCCACCAACAGGGGACCGGGGAGCTGTTTTTT
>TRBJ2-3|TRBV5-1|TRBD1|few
CASSFRGTASSTDTQYF
TGCGCCAGCAGCTTTAGGGGGACAGCCTCTAGCACAGATACGCAGTATTTT
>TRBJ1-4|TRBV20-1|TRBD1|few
CSASDRGKLFF
TGCAGTGCTAGTGACAGGGGAAAACTGTTTTTT
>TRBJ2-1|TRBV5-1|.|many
CASSRDNNEQFF
TGCGCCAGCAGCCGGGACAACAATGAGCAGTTCTTC
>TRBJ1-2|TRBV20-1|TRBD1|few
CSATYRGSYGYTF
TGCAGTGCTACGTACAGGGGATCTTATGGCTACACCTTC
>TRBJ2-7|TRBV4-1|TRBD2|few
CASSQGRTRTYEQYF
TGCGCCAGCAGCCAAGGCAGGACTAGAACCTACGAGCAGTACTTC
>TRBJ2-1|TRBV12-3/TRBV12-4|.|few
CASTLRDFDNEQFF
TGTGCCAGCACCCTCCGGGACTTTGACAATGAGCAGTTCTTC
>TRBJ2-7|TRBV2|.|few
CASSAPGRTYEQYF
TGTGCCAGCAGTGCCCCGGGAAGGACCTACGAGCAGTACTTC